The rows below give T cell receptor beta chains drawn from one sample of a study of T-cell memory formation after mild COVID-19. In TCRdb, the 5' RACE reads were re-called with MiXCR into one record per CDR3 protein. The table shows approximately 150,000 distinct CDR3 sequences, with roughly 19% occurring only once. Source material: PBMCs or a T cell subset sorted from them (not recorded which). These receptors were obtained from an adult woman who had mild COVID-19 (a few samples of this study predate the infection). Cell type and time point are not known. Each CDR3 is given with its conserved first and last residue. The D gene is left open where the match is weak. Expanded clones get a size class; other rows say once, few or many, or leave the size out.

d_call	v_call	clone_size	j_call	cdr3_nt	cdr3_aa
TRBD1	TRBV5-5	NA	TRBJ2-1	TGTGCCAGCAGCCTGGCTTCATTCCCGCGACAGGGGTACAATGAGCAGTTCTTC	CASSLASFPRQGYNEQFF
TRBD1	TRBV20-1	many	TRBJ2-3	TGCAGTGCCCCGAGACAGGGGAGGCGAGATACGCAGTATTTT	CSAPRQGRRDTQYF
NA	TRBV7-2	few	TRBJ1-2	TGTGCCAGCAGCTTGTACAGGGAAACCTATGGCTACACCTTC	CASSLYRETYGYTF
NA	TRBV27	few	TRBJ2-1	TGTGCCAGCAGTTTCCTAATCGACCGCTTGGATGAGCAGTTCTTC	CASSFLIDRLDEQFF
TRBD1	TRBV7-2	few	TRBJ1-2	TGTGCCAGCAGCCTGTGGGACAGGGGGCGAGGCTACACCTTC	CASSLWDRGRGYTF
TRBD1	TRBV29-1	NA	TRBJ1-1	TGCAGCGCCAACCGGGACAGAAACACTGAAGCTTTCTTT	CSANRDRNTEAFF
TRBD2	TRBV2	many	TRBJ2-1	TGTGCCAGCAGTGTTAAAGCTGTGGGACTAGTAAGGCATGAGCAGTTCTTC	CASSVKAVGLVRHEQFF
TRBD2	TRBV5-1	NA	TRBJ2-3	TGCGCCAGCAGCCGATTGGCGGGGGGGCCGTTAGATACGCAGTATTTT	CASSRLAGGPLDTQYF
NA	TRBV20-1	NA	TRBJ2-7	TGCAGTGCTAGAGCCCACCCGACCCTACGGGGATACGAGCAGTACTTC	CSARAHPTLRGYEQYF
TRBD1	TRBV12-3/TRBV12-4	few	TRBJ1-3	TGTGCCAGCAAAAGGGGACAGTTCTCTGGAAACACCATATATTTT	CASKRGQFSGNTIYF
NA	TRBV20-1	few	TRBJ2-7	TGCAGTGCTATAAGGACCGAATCCTACGAGCAGTACTTC	CSAIRTESYEQYF
TRBD1	TRBV15	NA	TRBJ1-1	TGTGCCACCAGCAGAGGAGGGGGCAGTGCCCTCACTGAAGCTTTCTTT	CATSRGGGSALTEAFF
NA	TRBV24-1	few	TRBJ2-2	TGTGCCACCAGTGATCACAGGAGCAAGACCCCGGGCACCGGGGAGCTGTTTTTT	CATSDHRSKTPGTGELFF
TRBD1	TRBV5-5	few	TRBJ2-2	TGTGCCAGCAGCAAACTACAGGGGGGCACCGGGGAGCTGTTTTTT	CASSKLQGGTGELFF
NA	TRBV12-3/TRBV12-4	NA	TRBJ2-1	TGTGCCAGCAGTTTAGCTCAGGGCCACAATGAGCAGTTCTTC	CASSLAQGHNEQFF
NA	TRBV11-2	many	TRBJ2-3	TGTGCCAGCAGCATCGGCGGAGGGCCAGTCACAGATACGCAGTATTTT	CASSIGGGPVTDTQYF
TRBD2	TRBV7-9	many	TRBJ2-2	TGTGCCAGCAGCTGGGGACTAGCGGGAAGAGCCGGGGAGCTGTTTTTT	CASSWGLAGRAGELFF
NA	TRBV5-1	few	TRBJ2-1	TGCGCCAGCAGCTTTAGGGCAGGGTCTGATGAGCAGTTCTTC	CASSFRAGSDEQFF
NA	TRBV5-1	NA	TRBJ2-3	TGCGCCAGCAGCTCCCCAGTGGTAGCAGATACGCAGTATTTT	CASSSPVVADTQYF
NA	TRBV6-5	few	TRBJ2-6	TGTGCCAGCGGTCAAGGGAACGTCCTGACTTTC	CASGQGNVLTF
NA	TRBV20-1	NA	TRBJ2-3	TGCAGTGCTAGCCCTGGGGGGGCGCTGGCAGATACGCAGTATTTT	CSASPGGALADTQYF
NA	TRBV7-8	many	TRBJ2-1	TGTGCCAGCAGCGATTCAATAGGGCGGCGCTCCTACAATGAGCAGTTCTTC	CASSDSIGRRSYNEQFF
NA	TRBV7-9	NA	TRBJ2-7	TGTGCCAGCAGCTTAATGGGAGGGGGCAAGGACTACGAGCAGTACTTC	CASSLMGGGKDYEQYF
NA	TRBV7-2	NA	TRBJ1-2	TGTGCCAGCAGCCTTGAGGGGGGCTGGACAGACTATGGCTACACCTTC	CASSLEGGWTDYGYTF
NA	TRBV7-8	NA	TRBJ2-3	TGTGCCAGCCCTAAATCCGAAGGAGGGGGTGAAGCAGATACGCAGTATTTT	CASPKSEGGGEADTQYF
TRBD1	TRBV11-2	NA	TRBJ1-1	TGTGCCAGCAGCCCCGGTAGCCGGGACAGGGGGCTCACTGAAGCTTTCTTT	CASSPGSRDRGLTEAFF
TRBD1	TRBV20-1	few	TRBJ2-2	TGCAGTGCTAGAGGACAGGGGGGAATGGCCGGGGAGCTGTTTTTT	CSARGQGGMAGELFF
TRBD1	TRBV20-1	NA	TRBJ1-2	TGCAGTGCCGCCCCAGGGGGGAGGGACTATGGCTACACCTTC	CSAAPGGRDYGYTF
TRBD2	TRBV7-2	few	TRBJ2-5	TGTGCCAGCAGCAGACTAGCGGGAGCAGAGACCCAGTACTTC	CASSRLAGAETQYF
NA	TRBV5-6	once	TRBJ2-5	TGTGCCAGCAGCAATCACAACCAAGAGACCCAGTACTTC	CASSNHNQETQYF
NA	TRBV6-6	once	TRBJ1-5	TGTGCCAGCAGCCGCGACACAGGACCTTTTAGCAATCAGCCCCAGCATTTT	CASSRDTGPFSNQPQHF
NA	TRBV4-2	few	TRBJ2-6	TGTGCCAGCAGCCCCCCGGTCTCTGGGGCCAACGTCCTGACTTTC	CASSPPVSGANVLTF
TRBD2	TRBV18	few	TRBJ2-7	TGTGCCAGCTCACCACGGATAGCGGGAGGTGAGCAGTACTTC	CASSPRIAGGEQYF
NA	TRBV30	few	TRBJ1-2	TGTGCCTGGAGTGTCGTGAGGGGGTTGAACTATGGCTACACCTTC	CAWSVVRGLNYGYTF
NA	TRBV29-1	few	TRBJ2-3	TGCAGCGTTGTTTCCGGGGTTTGGACAGATACGCAGTATTTT	CSVVSGVWTDTQYF
TRBD2	TRBV28	NA	TRBJ2-7	TGTGCCAGCAGGCGGGGGGGCTACGAGCAGTACTTC	CASRRGGYEQYF
NA	TRBV12-3/TRBV12-4	NA	TRBJ1-2	TGTGCCAGCAGTTTACAGGCAGGGAACTATGGCTACACCTTC	CASSLQAGNYGYTF
NA	TRBV5-4	NA	TRBJ2-2	TGTGCCAGCAGCTTGGACCTAATCGGGGAGCTGTTTTTT	CASSLDLIGELFF
NA	TRBV30	few	TRBJ2-5	TGTGCCTGGACAGTTCGAGAGACCCAGTACTTC	CAWTVRETQYF
TRBD2	TRBV12-3/TRBV12-4	NA	TRBJ2-5	TGTGCCAGCAGCCCCTTCTCTAGCGGAAGCCCGTACCAAGAGACCCAGTACTTC	CASSPFSSGSPYQETQYF
NA	TRBV6-6	NA	TRBJ1-6	TGTGCCAGTACGCCGGGGCATAATTCACCCCTCCACTTT	CASTPGHNSPLHF
TRBD2	TRBV7-2	NA	TRBJ2-3	TGTGCCAGCAGCCAAGCGGGGGGGAGCACAGATACGCAGTATTTT	CASSQAGGSTDTQYF
TRBD1	TRBV5-6	NA	TRBJ2-5	TGTGCCAGCAGCCCCGGGACAGGGGCGAGCCCGACCCAGTACTTC	CASSPGTGASPTQYF
TRBD2	TRBV20-1	NA	TRBJ2-3	TGCAGTGCTAGAGATCGTGGGACTAGCGGGGTTGGCACAGATACGCAGTATTTT	CSARDRGTSGVGTDTQYF
NA	TRBV6-5	once	TRBJ2-7	TGTGCCAGCAGTTACTCATGGCTCGGGGGTAGCTCCTACGAGCAGTACTTC	CASSYSWLGGSSYEQYF
TRBD2	TRBV5-1	few	TRBJ2-7	TGCGCCAGCAGCACCGGGACTACGAACTCCTACGAGCAGTACTTC	CASSTGTTNSYEQYF
NA	TRBV20-1	few	TRBJ2-1	TGCAGTGCTAGACGGTTCGGGGGAGCTTGGGATGAGCAGTTCTTC	CSARRFGGAWDEQFF
NA	TRBV12-3/TRBV12-4	NA	TRBJ2-1	TGTGCCAGCAGTTTGTCCTGGCGAGATGAGCAGTTCTTC	CASSLSWRDEQFF
TRBD1	TRBV29-1	few	TRBJ1-1	TGCAGCGTTGGCTTCCACACAGGGGGAAAAGAAGCTTTCTTT	CSVGFHTGGKEAFF
NA	TRBV30	NA	TRBJ1-2	TGTGCCTGGAGTCCCACGGGACATTCCAACTATGGCTACACCTTC	CAWSPTGHSNYGYTF
NA	TRBV20-1	NA	TRBJ2-5	TGCAGTGCGAGCGAGGACCAGTACCAAGAGACCCAGTACTTC	CSASEDQYQETQYF
TRBD1	TRBV12-3/TRBV12-4	NA	TRBJ1-5	TGTGCCAGCAGTTTTCGCGGCACCGGGACAGGGTTAATTCAGCCCCAGCATTTT	CASSFRGTGTGLIQPQHF